Listed below are T cell receptor beta chains from one sample, sequenced in a study of STAT5B mutations in CD4+ large granular lymphocyte leukemia. Data came from immunoSEQ multiplex PCR; TCRdb stores just in-frame clones and leaves some out. The profile shows approximately 35,000 clones, approximately 71% of them singletons. The source material was CD4+ T cells from blood buffy coats. Receptors originate from a human donor in good health. The CDR3 runs from the conserved cysteine through the conserved F or W. The D gene is left open where the match is weak. Clone size is stated in some rows and not others, as once, few, many or a class when expanded.

clone_size	v_call	d_call	j_call	cdr3_nt	cdr3_aa
.	TRBV2	TRBD2	TRBJ2-3	TGTGCCAGCAGCCCCGGGACTAGCGGGGGGGCTCGAACAGATACGCAGTATTTT	CASSPGTSGGARTDTQYF
.	TRBV6-6	TRBD2	TRBJ2-1	TGTGCCAGCAAGGCCCCCACTAGCGGGGGACCGGATGAGCAGTTCTTC	CASKAPTSGGPDEQFF
.	TRBV18	TRBD2	TRBJ2-3	TGTGCCAGCTCACCTCTTAGCGGGGGCACAGATACGCAGTATTTT	CASSPLSGGTDTQYF
.	TRBV7-9	TRBD2	TRBJ2-3	TGTGCCAGCAGCCTCCTAGCGGGGGCCTCTGATACGCAGTATTTT	CASSLLAGASDTQYF
.	TRBV5-1	.	TRBJ2-5	TGCGCCAGCAGCCCCACGGGGAGAAACCAAGAGACCCAGTACTTC	CASSPTGRNQETQYF
few	TRBV4-1	.	TRBJ1-5	TGCGCCAGCAGCCGGGACGGCGATCAGCCCCAGCATTTT	CASSRDGDQPQHF
.	TRBV7-6	TRBD2	TRBJ2-3	TGTGCCAGCCGGGGGGTTGGGGGAGCGTTCAATACGCAGTATTTT	CASRGVGGAFNTQYF
.	TRBV5-1	.	TRBJ2-1	TGCGCCAGCAGCTTGGCCCCTCCTCAAGAAAACCACAATGAGCAGTTCTTC	CASSLAPPQENHNEQFF
few	TRBV6-6	.	TRBJ1-1	TGTGCCAGCAGTTACGAAGGCCTGAACACTGAAGCTTTCTTT	CASSYEGLNTEAFF
few	TRBV2	.	TRBJ1-2	TGTGCCAGCAGTGAAGGACAGACCTATGGCTACACCTTC	CASSEGQTYGYTF
.	TRBV6-5	TRBD1	TRBJ2-7	TGTGCCAGCATCCCCCCCGGACAGGCAGCGAAGCAGTACTTC	CASIPPGQAAKQYF
.	TRBV7-9	.	TRBJ2-1	TGTGCCAGCACCCTAAATTACAATGAGCAGTTCTTC	CASTLNYNEQFF
.	TRBV14	TRBD2	TRBJ2-4	TGTGCCAGCAGCCCGGGAGGGTCGAGCATTCAGTACTTC	CASSPGGSSIQYF
.	TRBV6-4	TRBD2	TRBJ2-1	TGTGCCAGCAGTGAGGGCGGGGGGGTCGATGAGCAGTTCTTC	CASSEGGGVDEQFF
few	TRBV10-3	.	TRBJ2-7	TGTGCCATCAGTTACCTACAGGTCAGCTCCTACGAGCAGTACTTC	CAISYLQVSSYEQYF
.	TRBV4-1	.	TRBJ2-1	TGCGCCAGCAGCCAAGGGACATACGACAATGAGCAGTTCTTC	CASSQGTYDNEQFF
.	TRBV9	TRBD2	TRBJ2-3	TGTGCCAGCAGCGTCGCTAGCGGTAGCACAGATACGCAGTATTTT	CASSVASGSTDTQYF
.	TRBV6-1	.	TRBJ1-1	TGTGCCAGCAGACCCAACCAGAACACTGAAGCTTTCTTT	CASRPNQNTEAFF
.	TRBV11-2	.	TRBJ2-5	TGTGCCAGCAGCTGGGCCCAAGAGACCCAGTACTTC	CASSWAQETQYF
.	TRBV5-1	.	TRBJ1-2	TGTGCCAGCAGCTGGGGAGATAGACCCTATGGCTACACCTTC	CASSWGDRPYGYTF
.	TRBV18	.	TRBJ2-3	TGTGCCAGCTCACCGGACCAAAGCACAGATACGCAGTATTTT	CASSPDQSTDTQYF
.	TRBV6-1	TRBD1	TRBJ1-6	TGTGCCAGCAGTGACCCGGGACAGGGGGTCAATTCACCCCTCCACTTT	CASSDPGQGVNSPLHF
once	TRBV15	TRBD2	TRBJ2-7	TGTGCCACCAGCAGAGATTTGAGTAGCGGGGGACTCGACTACGAGCAGTACTTC	CATSRDLSSGGLDYEQYF
.	TRBV5-4	TRBD2	TRBJ2-1	TGTGCCAGCAGCCCGCGGACTAGCGGGGGGGGTGATGAGCAGTTCTTC	CASSPRTSGGGDEQFF
.	TRBV6-5	.	TRBJ1-1	TGTGCCAGTACACCGACAGGAGGGAACACTGAAGCTTTCTTT	CASTPTGGNTEAFF
.	TRBV9	TRBD1	TRBJ2-7	TGTGCCAGCAGCCCAAGACAGGGGTCCTACGAGCAGTACTTC	CASSPRQGSYEQYF
once	TRBV5-1	.	TRBJ2-5	TGCGCCAGCAGGGTTCCGGGGCAAGAGACCCAGTACTTC	CASRVPGQETQYF
.	TRBV6-5	TRBD1	TRBJ1-2	TGTGCCAGCAGGTCACCCGCGGAGGGGGCGGAAGGCTACACCTTC	CASRSPAEGAEGYTF
.	TRBV19	.	TRBJ1-1	TGTGCCAGTAGTACCCAGGAGAACACTGAAGCTTTCTTT	CASSTQENTEAFF
.	TRBV11-2	TRBD1	TRBJ2-7	TGTGCCAGCAGCTTAGTACCGGGACAGGGCTACGAGCAGTACTTC	CASSLVPGQGYEQYF
.	TRBV5-1	TRBD2	TRBJ2-3	TGCGCCAGCAGCTTGGGTCCGGGGGGGAGCACAGATACGCAGTATTTT	CASSLGPGGSTDTQYF
few	TRBV13	.	TRBJ1-6	TGTGCCAGCAGCATAGGGGGTCGCGGTTCACCCCTCCACTTT	CASSIGGRGSPLHF
.	TRBV29-1	TRBD2	TRBJ2-1	TGCAGCGTCGATAGACTAGCGGGACGCTCCTACAATGAGCAGTTCTTC	CSVDRLAGRSYNEQFF
.	TRBV10-3	TRBD2	TRBJ2-5	TGTGCCATCAGTGAGTTAGCGGGTAAAGAGACCCAGTACTTC	CAISELAGKETQYF
.	TRBV6-5	.	TRBJ2-6	TGTGCCACGCAGGGGTCCGGGGCCAACGTCCTGACTTTC	CATQGSGANVLTF
few	TRBV27	TRBD1	TRBJ2-1	TGTGCCAGCAGTATCACGAACAGGGGGCTCTACAATGAGCAGTTCTTC	CASSITNRGLYNEQFF
once	TRBV2	TRBD1	TRBJ1-3	TGTGCCAGCCGACAGGGGGATGGAAACACCATATATTTT	CASRQGDGNTIYF
.	TRBV6-1	TRBD2	TRBJ2-1	TGTGCCAGCAGTGAAGTAGCGGGGACCCTTTACAATGAGCAGTTCTTC	CASSEVAGTLYNEQFF
once	TRBV28	.	TRBJ2-5	TGTGCCAGCAGTGAGGGGGTTAGGGAGACCCAGTACTTC	CASSEGVRETQYF
.	TRBV5-1	TRBD2	TRBJ2-5	TGCGCCAGCAGCTCCGCTAGCGGGGGGGCCGCCGAGACCCAGTACTTC	CASSSASGGAAETQYF
.	TRBV4-2	.	TRBJ1-3	TGTGCCAGCAGCCAAGCCCCAGGGACTGGAAACACCATATATTTT	CASSQAPGTGNTIYF
.	TRBV7-9	.	TRBJ2-7	TGTGCCAGCAGCCCAGCGGCTTACGAGCAGTACTTC	CASSPAAYEQYF
once	TRBV12-5	.	TRBJ2-2	TGTGCTAGTGGTTCCCCCGGACTGACTCAAAACACCGGGGAGCTGTTTTTT	CASGSPGLTQNTGELFF
.	TRBV7-2	.	TRBJ2-3	TGTGCCAGCAGTGCCATGGTCGCTGGGCACACAGATACGCAGTATTTT	CASSAMVAGHTDTQYF
.	TRBV13	.	TRBJ1-1	TGTGCCAGCAGTCCACAGGGTGGCTTCACTGAAGCTTTCTTT	CASSPQGGFTEAFF
.	TRBV29-1	TRBD2	TRBJ2-1	TGCAGCGTTGGAAATCTAGCGGGGGGAGGCTCCTACAATGAGCAGTTCTTC	CSVGNLAGGGSYNEQFF
.	TRBV18	.	TRBJ2-1	TGTGCCAGCTCACCTCTACAGGGCAATGAGCAGTTCTTC	CASSPLQGNEQFF
.	TRBV6-5	TRBD1	TRBJ1-2	TGTGCCAGCAGTCCACAGGGGGCGTGGGGCTACACCTTC	CASSPQGAWGYTF
.	TRBV5-5	TRBD1	TRBJ1-6	TGTGCCAGCGCCACAGGACAGGGTCATTCACCCCTCCACTTT	CASATGQGHSPLHF
.	TRBV7-2	TRBD1	TRBJ1-1	TGTGCCAGCAGCCCGGGGACAGCGAACACTGAAGCTTTCTTT	CASSPGTANTEAFF
.	TRBV5-1	.	TRBJ2-7	TGCGCCAGCAGCCGAGACCCACCCTTACAAGAGCAGTACTTC	CASSRDPPLQEQYF
.	TRBV4-3	TRBD1	TRBJ1-4	TGCGCCAGCAGCCAAGATGGGGGGACAGGGGCTAATGAAAAACTGTTTTTT	CASSQDGGTGANEKLFF
few	TRBV4-1	.	TRBJ2-7	TGCGCCAGCAGCCCATTCCGGGGGGACAGAGCATCTAGTCAACCCTACGAGCAGTACTTC	CASSPFRGDRASSQPYEQYF
.	TRBV7-8	TRBD1	TRBJ2-7	TGTGCCAGCACCCTCGGGACAGGGGGCGTATACGAGCAGTACTTC	CASTLGTGGVYEQYF
.	TRBV7-2	.	TRBJ1-1	TGTGCCAGCAGCTCCCCCGTAGGGTCGAACACTGAAGCTTTCTTT	CASSSPVGSNTEAFF
.	TRBV9	.	TRBJ1-5	TGTGCCAGCAGCGCGGGAAGACAGGGCAATCAGCCCCAGCATTTT	CASSAGRQGNQPQHF
once	TRBV7-9	.	TRBJ2-7	TGTGCCAGCAGCTTAGTGGGTGAGCAGTACTTC	CASSLVGEQYF